These T cell receptor beta chains were read from a single sample in a study of blood T cells in healthy people across ages. MiXCR, applied by TCRdb to the 5' RACE reads, yields one record per CDR3 protein. In the table there are 600,000 to 850,000 distinct CDR3 sequences, roughly 45% of which are singletons. The sample comprised blood. Receptor source: a woman between 55 and 75 years old in good health. Each CDR3 is given with its conserved first and last residue. A D gene is named only where the DNA matches it firmly. For some rows the clone size is stated as once, few or many, or as a class when expanded; others skip it.

j_gene: TRBJ2-1; v_gene: TRBV28; abundance: -; d_gene: -; CDR3nt: TGTGCCAGCAAAGGGGGAGGCTACGAGCAGTTCTTC; CDR3aa: CASKGGGYEQFF
j_gene: TRBJ2-2; v_gene: TRBV7-2; abundance: few; d_gene: -; CDR3nt: TGTGCCAGCAGCTTAGAGGGACTGAACACCGGGGAGCTGTTTTTT; CDR3aa: CASSLEGLNTGELFF
j_gene: TRBJ1-1; v_gene: TRBV20-1; abundance: -; d_gene: TRBD1; CDR3nt: TGCAGTGCTAGTGACAGGGACACTGAAGCTTTCTTT; CDR3aa: CSASDRDTEAFF
j_gene: TRBJ1-5; v_gene: TRBV4-2; abundance: -; d_gene: -; CDR3nt: TGTGCCAGCAGCCAACAGAATCAGCCCCAGCATTTT; CDR3aa: CASSQQNQPQHF
j_gene: TRBJ2-1; v_gene: TRBV24-1; abundance: -; d_gene: TRBD2; CDR3nt: TGTGCCACCAGTGATGTGACTAGCGGGGGACTCTACAATGAGCAGTTCTTC; CDR3aa: CATSDVTSGGLYNEQFF
j_gene: TRBJ2-5; v_gene: TRBV20-1; abundance: -; d_gene: TRBD2; CDR3nt: TGCAGTGCTAGAATAGCGGGGACCTCCGGGGAAGGGACCCAGTACTTC; CDR3aa: CSARIAGTSGEGTQYF
j_gene: TRBJ1-5; v_gene: TRBV28; abundance: -; d_gene: -; CDR3nt: TGTGCCAGCAGTTCGGACACTCAGCCCCAGCATTTT; CDR3aa: CASSSDTQPQHF
j_gene: TRBJ2-1; v_gene: TRBV18; abundance: -; d_gene: -; CDR3nt: TGTGCCAGCTCACCAGGGACACCCTGGGGCAATGAGCAGTTCTTC; CDR3aa: CASSPGTPWGNEQFF
j_gene: TRBJ2-7; v_gene: TRBV29-1; abundance: few; d_gene: TRBD1; CDR3nt: TGCAGCGCCCAGGGGGCTGGGTACGAGCAGTACTTC; CDR3aa: CSAQGAGYEQYF
j_gene: TRBJ1-2; v_gene: TRBV7-9; abundance: -; d_gene: -; CDR3nt: TGTGCCAGCAGCTTAAGGGACCCCAGCTATGGCTACACCTTC; CDR3aa: CASSLRDPSYGYTF
j_gene: TRBJ2-5; v_gene: TRBV5-1; abundance: few; d_gene: TRBD2; CDR3nt: TGCGCCAGCAGCTTGAGGCTAGCGGGGGCCACCCAAGAGACCCAGTACTTC; CDR3aa: CASSLRLAGATQETQYF
j_gene: TRBJ2-7; v_gene: TRBV29-1; abundance: -; d_gene: -; CDR3nt: TGCAGCGTTGTGGGAGTGGACGAGCAGTACTTC; CDR3aa: CSVVGVDEQYF
j_gene: TRBJ2-7; v_gene: TRBV9; abundance: few; d_gene: -; CDR3nt: TGTGCCAGCAGCCCCCGTATCGTGGGAACGTACGAGCAGTACTTC; CDR3aa: CASSPRIVGTYEQYF
j_gene: TRBJ2-7; v_gene: TRBV20-1; abundance: -; d_gene: TRBD2; CDR3nt: TGCGGTGCTAGAGCTCTAGGGACTACCTACGAGCAGTACTTC; CDR3aa: CGARALGTTYEQYF
j_gene: TRBJ1-6; v_gene: TRBV3-1; abundance: -; d_gene: -; CDR3nt: TGTGCCAGCAGCCAAGATGATAATTCACCCCTCCACTTT; CDR3aa: CASSQDDNSPLHF
j_gene: TRBJ2-1; v_gene: TRBV13; abundance: few; d_gene: TRBD2; CDR3nt: TGTGCCAGCAGCTTCTCCGGGACTAGCGTTGATGAGCAGTTCTTC; CDR3aa: CASSFSGTSVDEQFF
j_gene: TRBJ1-2; v_gene: TRBV12-3/TRBV12-4; abundance: -; d_gene: -; CDR3nt: TGTGCCAGCAGTTTAGCTGGGGCAGTCCTAGCTAACTATGGCTACACCTTC; CDR3aa: CASSLAGAVLANYGYTF
j_gene: TRBJ2-1; v_gene: TRBV20-1; abundance: few; d_gene: -; CDR3nt: TGCAGTGCCAAGGACGACCCTTCGGGAAATGAGCAGTTCTTC; CDR3aa: CSAKDDPSGNEQFF
j_gene: TRBJ2-1; v_gene: TRBV24-1; abundance: -; d_gene: -; CDR3nt: TGTGCCACCAGTGATGGGACTCCCAGCTCCGACAATGAGCAGTTCTTC; CDR3aa: CATSDGTPSSDNEQFF
j_gene: TRBJ2-1; v_gene: TRBV20-1; abundance: few; d_gene: -; CDR3nt: TGCAGTGCTAGTAGTTATGAGCAGTTCTTC; CDR3aa: CSASSYEQFF
j_gene: TRBJ1-2; v_gene: TRBV7-3; abundance: few; d_gene: -; CDR3nt: TGTGCCAGCAGCTTAACCGGACCTCCGGAGCACTATGGCTACACCTTC; CDR3aa: CASSLTGPPEHYGYTF
j_gene: TRBJ2-3; v_gene: TRBV7-9; abundance: -; d_gene: -; CDR3nt: TGTTCCAGCAGCCCCGGGTGGGATACGCAGTATTTT; CDR3aa: CSSSPGWDTQYF
j_gene: TRBJ2-5; v_gene: TRBV7-2; abundance: many; d_gene: -; CDR3nt: TGTGCCAGCAGCTTTGATCGCCGTGAGGGGACCCAGTACTTC; CDR3aa: CASSFDRREGTQYF
j_gene: TRBJ2-3; v_gene: TRBV10-2; abundance: -; d_gene: TRBD2; CDR3nt: TGCGCCAGCAGTGAAGAAGGAAAAGCGGGAACAGATACGCAGTATTTT; CDR3aa: CASSEEGKAGTDTQYF
j_gene: TRBJ2-1; v_gene: TRBV15; abundance: -; d_gene: -; CDR3nt: TGTGCCACCAGCAGAGGATACAGGGCCTACAATGAGCAGTTCTTC; CDR3aa: CATSRGYRAYNEQFF
j_gene: TRBJ2-3; v_gene: TRBV5-1; abundance: few; d_gene: -; CDR3nt: TGCGCCAGCAGCTTGGAGGAGAGTACGCAGTATTTT; CDR3aa: CASSLEESTQYF
j_gene: TRBJ2-5; v_gene: TRBV11-2; abundance: many; d_gene: TRBD2; CDR3nt: TGTGCCAGCAGCTTGACTAGCGGGGGGGCCTGGGAGACCCAGTACTTC; CDR3aa: CASSLTSGGAWETQYF
j_gene: TRBJ2-1; v_gene: TRBV29-1; abundance: few; d_gene: TRBD1; CDR3nt: TGCAGCGTTGTGACTGGGACAGGGGCCGATGAGCAGTTCTTC; CDR3aa: CSVVTGTGADEQFF
j_gene: TRBJ1-6; v_gene: TRBV20-1; abundance: -; d_gene: -; CDR3nt: TGCAGTGCTAGTCGGGCAGGTTTTAATTCACCCCTCCACTTT; CDR3aa: CSASRAGFNSPLHF
j_gene: TRBJ1-4; v_gene: TRBV3-1; abundance: -; d_gene: -; CDR3nt: TGTGCCAGCAACCAGGACGCCGGGACGCTTGGACCCAGAACTAATGAAAAACTGTTTTTT; CDR3aa: CASNQDAGTLGPRTNEKLFF
j_gene: TRBJ1-5; v_gene: TRBV20-1; abundance: -; d_gene: -; CDR3nt: TGCAGTGCTAGAATACCAGGGGTGGGTCAGCCCCAGCATTTT; CDR3aa: CSARIPGVGQPQHF
j_gene: TRBJ2-7; v_gene: TRBV7-2; abundance: few; d_gene: -; CDR3nt: TGTGCCAGCAGCTTACCTTGGGGGGGGGCAGGCGATGAGCAGTACTTC; CDR3aa: CASSLPWGGAGDEQYF
j_gene: TRBJ2-5; v_gene: TRBV29-1; abundance: -; d_gene: TRBD1; CDR3nt: TGCAGCGGGGGACAGGAATACAATGAGCAGTACTTC; CDR3aa: CSGGQEYNEQYF
j_gene: TRBJ2-5; v_gene: TRBV5-1; abundance: few; d_gene: -; CDR3nt: TGCGCCAGCAGCTTGGCCAGGGCTGAAGAGACCCAGTACTTC; CDR3aa: CASSLARAEETQYF
j_gene: TRBJ2-1; v_gene: TRBV7-6; abundance: -; d_gene: -; CDR3nt: TGTGCCAGCAGCCCTCATGACAACTACAATGAGCAGTTCTTC; CDR3aa: CASSPHDNYNEQFF
j_gene: TRBJ2-5; v_gene: TRBV20-1; abundance: few; d_gene: TRBD2; CDR3nt: TGCAGTGCAAGAAGCGGGGGGGCCTACGAGACCCAGTACTTC; CDR3aa: CSARSGGAYETQYF
j_gene: TRBJ1-2; v_gene: TRBV6-2/TRBV6-3; abundance: -; d_gene: -; CDR3nt: TGTGCCAGCAGTTACTCCGCAAATTTTAACTATGGCTACACCTTC; CDR3aa: CASSYSANFNYGYTF
j_gene: TRBJ1-2; v_gene: TRBV7-9; abundance: few; d_gene: -; CDR3nt: TGTGCCAGCAGCTCCCAAGGGGGTTGGTCTAACTATGGCTACACCTTC; CDR3aa: CASSSQGGWSNYGYTF
j_gene: TRBJ2-7; v_gene: TRBV20-1; abundance: -; d_gene: TRBD1; CDR3nt: TGCAGTGCCTTCCCGGACAGGAATTCCTACGAGCAGTACTTC; CDR3aa: CSAFPDRNSYEQYF
j_gene: TRBJ2-3; v_gene: TRBV20-1; abundance: -; d_gene: -; CDR3nt: TGCAGTGCGCCGGGGTTCTCTAGCACAGATACGCAGTATTTT; CDR3aa: CSAPGFSSTDTQYF